This T cell receptor (beta chain) was identified during a study of CD8+ T cells in alopecia areata. Study background: At a dose of 5 to 10 mg twice daily, oral tofacitinib was given to treated patients. The tofacitinib course ran for 6 to 18 months and was followed by 6 months off drug.

Extraction of RNA preceded its reverse transcription into cDNA, which served as the sequencing template. Measured with immunoSEQ multiplex PCR; TCRdb has only the in-frame clones, and not every one. The sample lists around 150,000 clones, just over 65% occurring once. Study-level findings and limits: Normal scalp showed lower clonality than lesional scalp, especially alopecia totalis/universalis. Normal skin contains resident alphabeta T cells, and these are also sequenced in scalp samples.

Trimming removed 2 bases at V and 10 bases at J, with 9 bases between. The CDR3 is made up of 13 amino acids. Looked up from germline, CDR1 is WSHSY and CDR2 is SAAADI. Treatment of the sample: oral pan-JAK inhibitor, 5-10 mg twice daily. In its sample, this clone was seen a few times. Its antigen is not identified. The chain is built from TRBV10-2 and TRBJ1-6; D is unclear. The sequence was collected from a human donor with alopecia areata. The sequencing used CD4+ T cells sorted from blood, collected at week 4, from a patient treated with tofacitinib. The DNA for the CDR3 is TGCGCCAGCAGTGAGCAGCTGCGATCACCCCTCCACTTT. Its protein is CASSEQLRSPLHF.